The TCR beta chain described here comes from a study of T cell therapy after organ transplantation. Note on this clone: Its antigen remains unidentified.

Time point specified: 20-29 weeks after completion of therapy. Profiling relied on immunoSEQ multiplex PCR, and the TCRdb table lists in-frame clones only, not all of them. The sample holds under 2,500 clones, approximately 81% seen once. The input for sequencing was CD8+ T cells from blood, taken after autologous CMV-specific T cell therapy. The source is a human patient who had received a solid organ transplant and had CMV disease. Some T cells may be the graft donor's.

The DNA for the CDR3 is TGTGCCAGCAGTGAAAGCGGGAGCACAGATACGCAGTATTTT. It codes for CASSESGSTDTQYF. The chain is built from TRBV6-4 and TRBJ2-3, with a possible D match to TRBD2 (6 bases). The CDR3 is made up of 14 amino acids. CDR1 is MRHNA, CDR2 SNTAGT, per germline. Trimming left V 3 bases short and J 0 bases short, with 7 bases between.